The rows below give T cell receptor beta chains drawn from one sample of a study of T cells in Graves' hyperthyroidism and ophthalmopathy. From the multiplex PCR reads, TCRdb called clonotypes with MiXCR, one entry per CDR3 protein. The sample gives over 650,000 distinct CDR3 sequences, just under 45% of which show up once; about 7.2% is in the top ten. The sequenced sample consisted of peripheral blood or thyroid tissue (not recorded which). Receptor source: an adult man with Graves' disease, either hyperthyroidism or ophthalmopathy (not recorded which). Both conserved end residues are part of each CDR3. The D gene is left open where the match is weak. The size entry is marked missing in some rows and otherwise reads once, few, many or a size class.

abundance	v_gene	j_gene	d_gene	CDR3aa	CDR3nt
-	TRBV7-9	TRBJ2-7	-	CASSQKTEIYEQYF	TGTGCCAGCAGCCAGAAGACAGAGATCTACGAGCAGTACTTC
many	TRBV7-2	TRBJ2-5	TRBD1	CASNPGHRGPETQYF	TGTGCCAGCAACCCGGGACACAGGGGGCCAGAGACCCAGTACTTC
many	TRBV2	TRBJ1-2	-	CASPTAGFGYTF	TGTGCCAGCCCCACCGCCGGGTTTGGCTACACCTTC
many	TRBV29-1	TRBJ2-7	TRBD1	CSVVPGQGEYEQYF	TGCAGCGTTGTACCGGGACAGGGGGAATACGAGCAGTACTTC
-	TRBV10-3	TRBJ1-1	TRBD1	CAIREHAGTGNNEAFF	TGTGCCATCAGGGAACACGCCGGGACAGGGAACAATGAAGCTTTCTTT
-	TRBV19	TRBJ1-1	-	CASMGTGDEAFF	TGTGCCAGTATGGGGACGGGTGATGAAGCTTTCTTT
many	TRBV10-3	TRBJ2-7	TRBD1	CAITPRQGSYEQYF	TGTGCCATCACACCCCGACAGGGGTCCTACGAGCAGTACTTC
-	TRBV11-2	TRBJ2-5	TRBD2	CASSREGLETQYF	TGTGCCAGCAGCCGGGAGGGGTTGGAGACCCAGTACTTC
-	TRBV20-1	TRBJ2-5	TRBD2	CSAPTGLAQETQYF	TGCAGTGCGCCGACAGGACTAGCGCAAGAGACCCAGTACTTC
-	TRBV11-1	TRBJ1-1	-	CASSLHPGLNTEAFF	TGTGCCAGCAGCTTGCACCCGGGCCTAAACACTGAAGCTTTCTTT
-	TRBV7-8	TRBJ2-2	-	CASSLMGARRELFF	TGTGCCAGCAGCTTAATGGGGGCCCGGAGGGAGCTGTTTTTT
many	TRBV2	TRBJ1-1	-	CASSALRDTEAFF	TGTGCCAGCAGCGCTTTGAGAGACACTGAAGCTTTCTTT
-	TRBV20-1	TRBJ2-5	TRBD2	CSASGLAGRQETQYF	TGCAGTGCCTCGGGACTAGCGGGCAGACAAGAGACCCAGTACTTC
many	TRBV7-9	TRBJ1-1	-	CASSLVEAEAFF	TGTGCCAGCAGCTTAGTTGAGGCTGAAGCTTTCTTT
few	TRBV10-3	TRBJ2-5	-	CAISGTVETQYF	TGTGCCATCAGTGGGACAGTTGAGACCCAGTACTTC
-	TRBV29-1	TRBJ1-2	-	CSVEGLIGYTF	TGCAGCGTTGAGGGACTAATTGGCTACACCTTC
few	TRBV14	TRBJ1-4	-	CASSQRVLEKLFF	TGTGCCAGCAGCCAACGGGTGCTTGAAAAACTGTTTTTT
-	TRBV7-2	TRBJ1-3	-	CASSLSQGKGGNTIYF	TGTGCCAGCAGCTTGAGTCAAGGAAAGGGTGGAAACACCATATATTTT
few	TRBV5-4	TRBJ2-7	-	CAWGSYEQYF	TGTGCCTGGGGGAGCTACGAGCAGTACTTC
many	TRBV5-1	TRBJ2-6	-	CASSLPGPGANVLTF	TGCGCCAGCAGCTTACCAGGACCTGGGGCCAACGTCCTGACTTTC
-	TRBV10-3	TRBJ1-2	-	CAISEGRGGDNYGYTF	TGTGCCATCAGTGAGGGCAGGGGTGGGGATAACTATGGCTACACCTTC
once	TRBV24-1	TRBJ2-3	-	CATQGSSRTDTQYF	TGTGCCACCCAGGGTAGCTCCCGCACAGATACGCAGTATTTT
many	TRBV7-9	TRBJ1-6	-	CASGVEVNSPLHF	TGTGCCAGCGGTGTGGAGGTTAATTCACCCCTCCACTTT
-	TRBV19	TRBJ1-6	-	CASSIGGAVSSPLHF	TGTGCCAGTAGTATAGGGGGGGCAGTTAGTTCACCCCTCCACTTT
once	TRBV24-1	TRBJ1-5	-	CATSTSEETQHF	TGTGCCACCAGTACTAGCGAGGAGACCCAGCATTTT
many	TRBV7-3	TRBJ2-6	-	CASSLFANVLTF	TGTGCCAGCAGCTTATTTGCCAACGTCCTGACTTTC
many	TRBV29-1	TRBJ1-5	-	CSVAGGGGQPQHF	TGCAGCGTTGCGGGGGGAGGGGGACAGCCCCAGCATTTT
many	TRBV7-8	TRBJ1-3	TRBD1	CASSLGDRGNTIYF	TGTGCCAGCAGCTTAGGGGACAGGGGAAACACCATATATTTT
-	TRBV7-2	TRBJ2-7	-	CASSNGGGVYF	TGTGCCAGCAGTAATGGGGGGGGCGTTTACTTC
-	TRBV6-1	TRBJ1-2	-	CASKERDLKEDYGYTF	TGTGCAAGCAAGGAGCGAGACCTTAAAGAGGACTATGGCTACACCTTC
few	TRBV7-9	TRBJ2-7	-	CASSPVGHPPGGEQYF	TGTGCCAGCAGCCCGGTGGGCCACCCACCCGGGGGCGAGCAGTACTTC
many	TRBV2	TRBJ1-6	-	CASCDRDGNSPLHF	TGTGCCAGCTGTGACCGGGACGGAAATTCACCCCTCCACTTT
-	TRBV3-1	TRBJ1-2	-	CASSHGSSYGYTF	TGTGCCAGCAGCCACGGGTCTTCCTATGGCTACACCTTC
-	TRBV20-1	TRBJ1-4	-	CSALREGEKLFF	TGCAGTGCTCTCAGGGAAGGGGAAAAACTGTTTTTT
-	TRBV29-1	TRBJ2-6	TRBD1	CSVGRPGQGSSGANVLTF	TGCAGCGTTGGTAGGCCGGGACAGGGTAGCTCTGGGGCCAACGTCCTGACTTTC
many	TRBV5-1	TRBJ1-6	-	CASSLGLSNSPLHF	TGCGCCAGCAGCTTGGGACTGAGTAATTCACCCCTCCACTTT
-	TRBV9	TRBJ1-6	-	CASSATLQSHNSPLHF	TGTGCCAGCAGCGCCACACTACAGAGCCATAATTCACCCCTCCACTTT
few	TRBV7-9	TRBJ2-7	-	CASSPLSYEQYF	TGTGCCAGCAGCCCCCTAAGTTACGAGCAGTACTTC
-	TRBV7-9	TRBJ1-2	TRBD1	CASNPSSPGDSHYYGYTF	TGTGCCAGCAATCCGTCTTCACCGGGGGACAGCCATTACTATGGCTACACCTTC
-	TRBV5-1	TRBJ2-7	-	CASSFQGRVSYEQYF	TGCGCCAGCAGCTTCCAGGGAAGGGTTTCCTACGAGCAGTACTTC
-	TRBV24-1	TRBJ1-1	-	CATSDPDMNTEAFF	TGTGCCACCAGTGATCCAGACATGAACACTGAAGCTTTCTTT
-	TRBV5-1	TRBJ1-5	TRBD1	CASSPGTGGSQPQHF	TGCGCCAGCAGTCCCGGGACAGGGGGGTCTCAGCCCCAGCATTTT
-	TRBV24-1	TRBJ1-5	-	CATSARVRGTGNNQPQHF	TGTGCCACCAGTGCTAGGGTGCGGGGGACTGGAAACAATCAGCCCCAGCATTTT
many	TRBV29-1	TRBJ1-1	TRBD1	CSVRGTGVNTEAFF	TGCAGCGTTCGAGGGACAGGTGTGAACACTGAAGCTTTCTTT
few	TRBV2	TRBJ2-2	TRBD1	CASGDRAGTGELFF	TGTGCCAGCGGGGACAGGGCGGGAACCGGGGAGCTGTTTTTT
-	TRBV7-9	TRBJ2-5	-	CASSLPGTGTQYF	TGTGCCAGCAGCCTACCCGGGACCGGGACCCAGTACTTC
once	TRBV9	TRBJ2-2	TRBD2	CASSVRLAGGPGELFF	TGTGCCAGCAGCGTACGACTAGCGGGAGGGCCCGGGGAGCTGTTTTTT
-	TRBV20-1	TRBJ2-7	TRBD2	CSAHLAGGAYEQYF	TGCAGCGCCCATCTAGCGGGGGGTGCCTACGAGCAGTACTTC
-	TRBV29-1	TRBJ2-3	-	CSGSGTVSTDTQYF	TGCAGCGGCTCCGGGACGGTTAGCACAGATACGCAGTATTTT
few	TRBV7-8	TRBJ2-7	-	CASSQGLQTGYYEQYF	TGTGCCAGCAGCCAGGGGCTCCAAACTGGATACTACGAGCAGTACTTC
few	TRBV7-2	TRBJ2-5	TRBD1	CASSRQGASGETQYF	TGTGCCAGCAGCCGACAGGGGGCCTCCGGAGAGACCCAGTACTTC
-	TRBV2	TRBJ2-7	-	CASSGRGSYEQYF	TGTGCCAGCAGCGGCCGGGGGTCCTACGAGCAGTACTTC
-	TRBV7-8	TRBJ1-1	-	CASSLDSATGNTEAFF	TGTGCCAGCAGCTTAGATTCTGCTACGGGGAACACTGAAGCTTTCTTT
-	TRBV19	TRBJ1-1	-	CASTQPQGSGTEAFF	TGTGCCAGTACCCAACCCCAGGGATCGGGAACTGAAGCTTTCTTT
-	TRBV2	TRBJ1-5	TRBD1	CASGTGRGYSNQPQHF	TGTGCCAGTGGGACAGGGCGGGGGTACAGCAATCAGCCCCAGCATTTT
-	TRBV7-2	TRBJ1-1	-	CASSLDLAFF	TGTGCCAGCAGCTTAGATCTGGCTTTCTTT
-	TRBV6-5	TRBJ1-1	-	CASLPGAANTEAFF	TGTGCCAGCTTACCAGGGGCGGCGAACACTGAAGCTTTCTTT
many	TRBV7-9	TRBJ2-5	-	CASSFIAIQETQYF	TGTGCCAGCAGCTTCATAGCGATACAAGAGACCCAGTACTTC